Following are 2 T cell receptor beta chains from one sample sequenced in a study of T cell changes during pregnancy in multiple sclerosis. Generated by immunoSEQ multiplex PCR, the TCRdb table keeps only in-frame clones and is missing some. In the table there are some 80,000 clones, about 94% of which are singletons. The sequenced sample was peripheral blood, obtained in the third trimester of pregnancy. These receptors were taken from a female donor with multiple sclerosis, enrolled in a pregnancy study.

This chain links TRBV5-4 with TRBJ2-2, with TRBD2 matching over 10 bases. CDR3 length equals 16 residues. V was clipped by 4 bases and J by 6 bases; unmatched bases: 9. Germline CDR1 is SGHNT and CDR2 is YYREEE (reference sequence). Written as DNA, the CDR3 is TGTGCCAGCAGCCAAGAAGGGACTAGCGCTGCCGGGGAGCTGTTTTTT. It codes for CASSQEGTSAAGELFF.

This chain links TRBV19 with TRBJ1-2, with D maybe TRBD1 (5 bases). CDR3 length: 14 residues. CDR1 is LNHDA and CDR2 is SQIVND in the germline V gene (reference sequence). The V end was cut by 1 base, the J end by 7 bases, with 13 bases between. This CDR3 is CASSIADTGVGYTF. The CDR3 DNA reads as TGTGCCAGTAGTATAGCCGACACGGGGGTTGGCTACACCTTC.